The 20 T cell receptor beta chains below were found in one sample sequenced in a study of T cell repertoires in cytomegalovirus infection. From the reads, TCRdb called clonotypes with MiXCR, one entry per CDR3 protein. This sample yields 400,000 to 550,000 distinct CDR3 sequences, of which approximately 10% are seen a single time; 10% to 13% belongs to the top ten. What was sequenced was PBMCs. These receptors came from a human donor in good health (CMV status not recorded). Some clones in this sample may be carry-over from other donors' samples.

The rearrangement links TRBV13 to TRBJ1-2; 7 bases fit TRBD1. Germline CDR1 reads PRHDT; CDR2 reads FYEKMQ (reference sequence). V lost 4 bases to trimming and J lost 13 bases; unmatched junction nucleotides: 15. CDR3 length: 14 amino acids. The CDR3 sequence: CASSSRSDRRSSTF. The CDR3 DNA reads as TGTGCCAGCAGCTCTAGGTCGGACAGGCGCAGTTCCACCTTC.

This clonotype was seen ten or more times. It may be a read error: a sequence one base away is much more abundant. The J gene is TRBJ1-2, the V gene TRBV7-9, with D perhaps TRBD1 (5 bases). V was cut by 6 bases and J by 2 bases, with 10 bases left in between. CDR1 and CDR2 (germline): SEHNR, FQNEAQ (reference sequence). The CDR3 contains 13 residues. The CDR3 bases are TGTGCCAGCAGTTCCGACAGCAACTATGGCTACACCTTC. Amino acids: CASSSDSNYGYTF.

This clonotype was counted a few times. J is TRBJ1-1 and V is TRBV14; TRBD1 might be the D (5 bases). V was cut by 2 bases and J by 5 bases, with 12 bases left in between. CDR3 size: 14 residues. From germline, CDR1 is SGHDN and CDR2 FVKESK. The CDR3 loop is CASSQQGPGTEAFF. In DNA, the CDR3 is TGTGCCAGCAGCCAACAGGGCCCCGGGACTGAAGCTTTCTTT.

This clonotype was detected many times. CDR3 sequence reads: CSASPSGEETQYF. For the CDR3, the DNA is TGCAGTGCTAGCCCTTCTGGGGAAGAGACCCAGTACTTC. The V call is TRBV20-1, the J call TRBJ2-5; D is unresolved. CDR3 length equals 13 residues. Per the germline V gene, CDR1 is DFQATT and CDR2 is SNEGSKA (reference sequence). Trimming cost V 3 bases and J 3 bases, with 11 bases left between them.

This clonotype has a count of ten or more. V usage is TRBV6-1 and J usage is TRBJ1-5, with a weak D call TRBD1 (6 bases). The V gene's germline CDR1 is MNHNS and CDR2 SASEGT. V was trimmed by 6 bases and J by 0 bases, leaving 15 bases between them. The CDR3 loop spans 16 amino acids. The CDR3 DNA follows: TGTGCCAGCAGGTACTTACAGGGACATAGCAATCAGCCCCAGCATTTT. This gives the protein CASRYLQGHSNQPQHF.

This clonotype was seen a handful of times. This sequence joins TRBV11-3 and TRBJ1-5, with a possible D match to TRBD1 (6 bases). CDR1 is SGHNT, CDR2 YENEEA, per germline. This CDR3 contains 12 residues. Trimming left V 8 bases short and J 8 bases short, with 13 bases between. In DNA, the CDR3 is TGTGCCAGCTGGAGGGGGAGCAAGCCCCAGCATTTT. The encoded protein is CASWRGSKPQHF.

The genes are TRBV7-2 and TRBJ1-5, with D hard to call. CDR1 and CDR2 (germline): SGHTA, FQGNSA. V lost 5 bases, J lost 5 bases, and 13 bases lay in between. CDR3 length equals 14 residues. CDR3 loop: CASSIGLQYQPQHF. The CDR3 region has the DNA TGTGCCAGCAGCATCGGGTTACAATATCAGCCCCAGCATTTT.

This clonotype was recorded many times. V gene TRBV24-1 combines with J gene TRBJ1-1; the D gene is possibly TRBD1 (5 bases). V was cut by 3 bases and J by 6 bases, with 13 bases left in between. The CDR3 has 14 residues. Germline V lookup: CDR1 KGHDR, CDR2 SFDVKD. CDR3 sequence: CATSDGVQGSEAFF. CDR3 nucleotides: TGTGCCACCAGTGATGGAGTGCAGGGTTCTGAAGCTTTCTTT.

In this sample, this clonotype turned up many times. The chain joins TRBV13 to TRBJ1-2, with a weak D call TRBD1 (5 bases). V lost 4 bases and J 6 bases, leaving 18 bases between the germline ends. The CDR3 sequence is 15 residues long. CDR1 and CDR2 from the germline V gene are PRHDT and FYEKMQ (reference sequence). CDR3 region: CASSSYSDGGDGYTF. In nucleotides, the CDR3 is TGTGCCAGCAGCTCTTACTCCGACGGGGGGGATGGCTACACCTTC.

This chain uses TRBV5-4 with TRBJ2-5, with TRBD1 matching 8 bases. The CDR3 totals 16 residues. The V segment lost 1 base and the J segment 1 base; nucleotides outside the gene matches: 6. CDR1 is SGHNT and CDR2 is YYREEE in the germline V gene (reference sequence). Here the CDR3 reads CASSLLGTGPQETQYF. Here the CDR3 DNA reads TGTGCCAGCAGCTTGTTGGGGACAGGACCCCAAGAGACCCAGTACTTC. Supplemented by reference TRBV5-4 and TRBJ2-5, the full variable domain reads ETGVTQSPTHLIKTRGQQVTLRCSSQSGHNTVSWYQQALGQGPQFIFQYYREEENGRGNFPPRFSGLQFPNYSSELNVNALELDDSALYLCASSLLGTGPQETQYFGPGTRLLVL.

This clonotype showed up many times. The DNA of the CDR3 is TGTGCTAGTGGTTTGCCCCAAAAGGGACAGAGGAATGAGCAGTTCTTC. Residues: CASGLPQKGQRNEQFF. The chain recombines TRBV12-5 with TRBJ2-1; 7 bases match TRBD1. V lost 2 bases and J lost 7; bases outside the gene matches: 11. CDR3 length equals 16 residues. CDR1 and CDR2 from the germline V gene are LGHNT and FRNRAP. Looking up the rest from reference TRBV12-5 and TRBJ2-1 gives the full variable domain: DARVTQTPRHKVTEMGQEVTMRCQPILGHNTVFWYRQTMMQGLELLAYFRNRAPLDDSGMPKDRFSAEMPDATLATLKIQPSEPRDSAVYFCASGLPQKGQRNEQFFGPGTRLTVL.

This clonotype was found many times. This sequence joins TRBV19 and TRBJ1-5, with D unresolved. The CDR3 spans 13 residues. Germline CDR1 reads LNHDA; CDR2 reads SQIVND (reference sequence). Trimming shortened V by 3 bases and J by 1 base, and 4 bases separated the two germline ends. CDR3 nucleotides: TGTGCCAGTAGTATGGCCAGCAATCAGCCCCAGCATTTT. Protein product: CASSMASNQPQHF.

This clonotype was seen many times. CDR3 amino acids: CASSEGIAQDTQYF. The CDR3 nucleotides are TGCGCCAGCAGTGAGGGGATAGCGCAAGATACGCAGTATTTT. This chain joins TRBV10-1 and TRBJ2-3; a weak D match, TRBD2 (5 bases). This CDR3 has 14 residues. Germline assignment: CDR1 WNHNN and CDR2 SYGVQD (reference sequence). Between the trimmed V and J ends, which lost 2 bases and 5 bases, there was a span of 11 bases.

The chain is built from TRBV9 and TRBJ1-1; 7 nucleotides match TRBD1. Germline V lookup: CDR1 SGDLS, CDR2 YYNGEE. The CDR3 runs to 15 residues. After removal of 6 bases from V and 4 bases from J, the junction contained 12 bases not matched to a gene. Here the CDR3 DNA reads TGTGCCAGCACTTCGGGAGGGGGCAGTGGCACTGAAGCTTTCTTT. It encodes CASTSGGGSGTEAFF. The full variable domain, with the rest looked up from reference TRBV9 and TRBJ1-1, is DSGVTQTPKHLITATGQRVTLRCSPRSGDLSVYWYQQSLDQGLQFLIQYYNGEERAKGNILERFSAQQFPDLHSELNLSSLELGDSALYFCASTSGGGSGTEAFFGQGTRLTVV.

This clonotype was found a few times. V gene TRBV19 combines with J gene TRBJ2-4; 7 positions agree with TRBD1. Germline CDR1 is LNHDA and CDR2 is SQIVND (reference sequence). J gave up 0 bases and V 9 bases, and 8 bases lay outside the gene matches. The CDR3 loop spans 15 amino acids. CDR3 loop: CASGDSILAKNIQYF. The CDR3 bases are TGTGCCAGCGGGGACAGCATTTTAGCCAAAAACATTCAGTACTTC.

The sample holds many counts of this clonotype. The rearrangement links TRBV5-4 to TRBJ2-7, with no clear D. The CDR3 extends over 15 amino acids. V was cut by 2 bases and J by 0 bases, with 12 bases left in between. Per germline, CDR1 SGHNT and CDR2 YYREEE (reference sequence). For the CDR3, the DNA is TGTGCCAGCAGCTTTCTACCCATGAGCTCCTACGAGCAGTACTTC. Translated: CASSFLPMSSYEQYF.

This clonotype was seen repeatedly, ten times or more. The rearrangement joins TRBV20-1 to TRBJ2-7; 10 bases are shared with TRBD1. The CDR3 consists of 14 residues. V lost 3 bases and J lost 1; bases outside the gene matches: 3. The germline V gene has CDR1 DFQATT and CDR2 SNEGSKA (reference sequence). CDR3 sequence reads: CSARGTGDSYEQYF. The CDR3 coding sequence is TGCAGTGCTAGGGGGACAGGGGATTCCTACGAGCAGTACTTC.

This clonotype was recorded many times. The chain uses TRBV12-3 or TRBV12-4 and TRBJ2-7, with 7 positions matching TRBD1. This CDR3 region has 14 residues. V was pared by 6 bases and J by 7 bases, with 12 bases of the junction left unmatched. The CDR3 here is CASRRDSLPTEQYF. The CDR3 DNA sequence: TGTGCCAGCAGAAGGGACAGCCTCCCTACAGAGCAGTACTTC.

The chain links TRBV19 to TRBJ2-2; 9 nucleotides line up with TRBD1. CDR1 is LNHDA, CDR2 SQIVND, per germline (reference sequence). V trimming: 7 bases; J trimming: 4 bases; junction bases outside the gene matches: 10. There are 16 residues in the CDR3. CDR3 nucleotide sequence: TGTGCCAGTACCACGACAGGGGGTCGAATCACCGGGGAGCTGTTTTTT. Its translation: CASTTTGGRITGELFF.

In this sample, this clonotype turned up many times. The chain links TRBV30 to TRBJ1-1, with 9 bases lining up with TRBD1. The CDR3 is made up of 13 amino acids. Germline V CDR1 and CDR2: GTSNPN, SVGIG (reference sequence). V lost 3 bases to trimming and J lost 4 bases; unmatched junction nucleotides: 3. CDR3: CAWSRDRVTEAFF. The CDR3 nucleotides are TGTGCCTGGAGCCGGGACAGGGTCACTGAAGCTTTCTTT.